A selection of T cell receptor beta chains follows, all from one sample in a study of T-cell reconstitution after alpha-beta-depleted transplantation in children. TCRdb recomputed calls from the PCR reads with MiXCR, one row per CDR3 protein. Of about 110,000 distinct CDR3 sequences in the sample, roughly 24% were seen once. Material: PBMCs, mostly from graft donor cells, obtained 180 days after TCRalphabeta/CD19-depleted stem cell transplant. Receptors originate from a male patient under 10 years old who had a stem cell transplant for chronic granulomatous disease, so the T cells may come from the graft donor. Each CDR3 is given with its conserved first and last residue. Fields, in order: J gene, V gene, D gene, clone size, CDR3 protein, CDR3 DNA. A D gene is named only where the DNA matches it firmly. Some rows have no size entry. The others give once, few or many, or a class for an expanded clone.

j_gene: TRBJ2-1; v_gene: TRBV9; d_gene: TRBD2; abundance: -; CDR3aa: CASSEGLRLAGAYNEQFF; CDR3nt: TGTGCCAGCAGCGAGGGACTACGACTAGCGGGGGCCTACAATGAGCAGTTCTTC
j_gene: TRBJ2-5; v_gene: TRBV12-3/TRBV12-4; d_gene: -; abundance: few; CDR3aa: CASSPDRSGETQYF; CDR3nt: TGTGCCAGCAGCCCAGACAGGAGCGGCGAGACCCAGTACTTC
j_gene: TRBJ1-4; v_gene: TRBV4-3; d_gene: TRBD1; abundance: -; CDR3aa: CASSREGQRNEKLFF; CDR3nt: TGCGCCAGCAGCCGAGAGGGACAGCGTAATGAAAAACTGTTTTTT
j_gene: TRBJ2-5; v_gene: TRBV6-5; d_gene: TRBD1; abundance: many; CDR3aa: CASRPLLDRGGFGETQYF; CDR3nt: TGTGCCAGCAGGCCGCTGTTAGACAGGGGGGGTTTTGGGGAGACCCAGTACTTC
j_gene: TRBJ2-5; v_gene: TRBV29-1; d_gene: -; abundance: many; CDR3aa: CSVTGWDYQETQYF; CDR3nt: TGCAGCGTTACAGGGTGGGATTACCAAGAGACCCAGTACTTC
j_gene: TRBJ2-1; v_gene: TRBV7-3; d_gene: -; abundance: -; CDR3aa: CASSPKGLISNEQFF; CDR3nt: TGTGCCAGCAGCCCGAAAGGTCTCATCAGCAATGAGCAGTTCTTC
j_gene: TRBJ1-2; v_gene: TRBV20-1; d_gene: -; abundance: many; CDR3aa: CSALRTVDGYTF; CDR3nt: TGCAGTGCTCTCCGGACAGTCGATGGCTACACCTTC
j_gene: TRBJ2-1; v_gene: TRBV20-1; d_gene: -; abundance: few; CDR3aa: CSAPGPTSSYNEQFF; CDR3nt: TGCAGTGCTCCCGGGCCGACTAGCTCCTACAATGAGCAGTTCTTC
j_gene: TRBJ1-1; v_gene: TRBV20-1; d_gene: -; abundance: many; CDR3aa: CSARDVTNTEAFF; CDR3nt: TGCAGTGCTAGAGATGTCACGAACACTGAAGCTTTCTTT
j_gene: TRBJ2-7; v_gene: TRBV27; d_gene: TRBD1; abundance: few; CDR3aa: CASVHDRTGGDEQYF; CDR3nt: TGTGCCAGCGTTCACGACCGGACAGGGGGGGACGAGCAGTACTTC
j_gene: TRBJ2-7; v_gene: TRBV5-1; d_gene: TRBD1; abundance: few; CDR3aa: CASSDSTLQGTYEQYF; CDR3nt: TGCGCCAGCAGCGATTCAACACTACAGGGGACCTACGAGCAGTACTTC
j_gene: TRBJ2-5; v_gene: TRBV10-3; d_gene: -; abundance: few; CDR3aa: CATQEETAQETQYF; CDR3nt: TGTGCCACCCAAGAGGAGACCGCCCAAGAGACCCAGTACTTC
j_gene: TRBJ2-7; v_gene: TRBV7-2; d_gene: TRBD1; abundance: few; CDR3aa: CASSPGHMTGDEQYF; CDR3nt: TGTGCCAGCAGCCCCGGGCATATGACAGGGGACGAGCAGTACTTC
j_gene: TRBJ2-1; v_gene: TRBV6-4; d_gene: TRBD2; abundance: -; CDR3aa: CASSARTSGNCNEQFF; CDR3nt: TGTGCCAGCAGTGCGCGGACTAGCGGGAACTGCAATGAGCAGTTCTTC
j_gene: TRBJ2-1; v_gene: TRBV7-2; d_gene: TRBD1; abundance: many; CDR3aa: CASSSTGAYYNEQFF; CDR3nt: TGTGCCAGCAGCTCTACAGGGGCCTACTACAATGAGCAGTTCTTC
j_gene: TRBJ2-2; v_gene: TRBV20-1; d_gene: -; abundance: few; CDR3aa: CSARAFYTGELFF; CDR3nt: TGCAGTGCTAGGGCTTTTTACACCGGGGAGCTGTTTTTT
j_gene: TRBJ2-1; v_gene: TRBV9; d_gene: -; abundance: -; CDR3aa: CASSVEDRPHNEQFF; CDR3nt: TGTGCCAGCAGCGTAGAGGACAGACCCCACAATGAGCAGTTCTTC
j_gene: TRBJ2-2; v_gene: TRBV29-1; d_gene: TRBD2; abundance: few; CDR3aa: CSVEELSSGTNTGELFF; CDR3nt: TGCAGCGTTGAAGAGTTATCTAGCGGTACCAACACCGGGGAGCTGTTTTTT
j_gene: TRBJ2-1; v_gene: TRBV29-1; d_gene: TRBD1; abundance: many; CDR3aa: CSSTGTANNEQFF; CDR3nt: TGCAGTAGCACTGGGACAGCGAACAATGAGCAGTTCTTC
j_gene: TRBJ2-7; v_gene: TRBV3-1; d_gene: -; abundance: -; CDR3aa: CASSKGVEQYF; CDR3nt: TGTGCCAGCAGCAAGGGGGTCGAGCAGTACTTC
j_gene: TRBJ1-2; v_gene: TRBV12-3/TRBV12-4; d_gene: -; abundance: few; CDR3aa: CASSFKAGNYGYTF; CDR3nt: TGTGCCAGCAGTTTTAAGGCAGGGAACTATGGCTACACCTTC
j_gene: TRBJ1-1; v_gene: TRBV28; d_gene: -; abundance: -; CDR3aa: CASRLKMNTEAFF; CDR3nt: TGTGCCAGCAGGCTTAAAATGAACACTGAAGCTTTCTTT
j_gene: TRBJ2-3; v_gene: TRBV7-2; d_gene: -; abundance: -; CDR3aa: CASSFRDTQYF; CDR3nt: TGTGCCAGCAGCTTCAGAGATACGCAGTATTTT
j_gene: TRBJ2-1; v_gene: TRBV7-2; d_gene: TRBD2; abundance: -; CDR3aa: CASSVLAGENYNEQFF; CDR3nt: TGTGCCAGCAGCGTCCTCGCGGGGGAAAATTACAATGAGCAGTTCTTC
j_gene: TRBJ2-5; v_gene: TRBV29-1; d_gene: -; abundance: many; CDR3aa: CSAWGGAFPIETQYF; CDR3nt: TGCAGCGCCTGGGGGGGGGCGTTCCCAATCGAGACCCAGTACTTC
j_gene: TRBJ1-1; v_gene: TRBV7-9; d_gene: TRBD1; abundance: -; CDR3aa: CASRPPGTELATEAFF; CDR3nt: TGTGCCAGCAGACCACCGGGGACAGAATTGGCCACTGAAGCTTTCTTT
j_gene: TRBJ2-7; v_gene: TRBV28; d_gene: -; abundance: -; CDR3aa: CASIGGGYEQYF; CDR3nt: TGTGCCAGCATCGGCGGCGGGTACGAGCAGTACTTC
j_gene: TRBJ1-2; v_gene: TRBV29-1; d_gene: -; abundance: many; CDR3aa: CSVEDRAGYTF; CDR3nt: TGCAGCGTTGAAGACCGGGCTGGCTACACCTTC
j_gene: TRBJ2-1; v_gene: TRBV5-1; d_gene: -; abundance: once; CDR3aa: CASSLGVGITYNEQFF; CDR3nt: TGCGCCAGCAGCTTGGGTGTAGGGATAACCTACAATGAGCAGTTCTTC
j_gene: TRBJ2-5; v_gene: TRBV29-1; d_gene: -; abundance: many; CDR3aa: CSVGQTQETQYF; CDR3nt: TGCAGCGTTGGACAGACCCAAGAGACCCAGTACTTC
j_gene: TRBJ1-4; v_gene: TRBV7-6; d_gene: -; abundance: once; CDR3aa: CASSLEQAARSAMFF; CDR3nt: TGTGCCAGCAGCTTAGAACAGGCTGCTCGTTCAGCAATGTTTTTT
j_gene: TRBJ2-1; v_gene: TRBV6-2/TRBV6-3; d_gene: -; abundance: few; CDR3aa: CASSYSSTGPMFF; CDR3nt: TGTGCCAGCAGTTACTCGAGCACGGGTCCCATGTTCTTC
j_gene: TRBJ2-3; v_gene: TRBV12-3/TRBV12-4; d_gene: TRBD1; abundance: -; CDR3aa: CASSLQGASTDTQYF; CDR3nt: TGTGCCAGCAGCCTACAGGGGGCTAGCACAGATACGCAGTATTTT
j_gene: TRBJ2-2; v_gene: TRBV20-1; d_gene: -; abundance: -; CDR3aa: CSAGHTFNTGELFF; CDR3nt: TGCAGTGCCGGCCACACTTTTAACACCGGGGAGCTGTTTTTT
j_gene: TRBJ1-2; v_gene: TRBV29-1; d_gene: TRBD1; abundance: few; CDR3aa: CSVGQGAYYGYTF; CDR3nt: TGCAGCGTTGGACAGGGGGCCTACTATGGCTACACCTTC
j_gene: TRBJ2-1; v_gene: TRBV9; d_gene: TRBD2; abundance: many; CDR3aa: CASSIAGRGGYNEQFF; CDR3nt: TGTGCCAGCAGCATAGCCGGGCGGGGGGGCTACAATGAGCAGTTCTTC
j_gene: TRBJ2-1; v_gene: TRBV18; d_gene: TRBD1; abundance: few; CDR3aa: CASSPLGTGANEQFF; CDR3nt: TGTGCCAGCTCACCCCTTGGGACAGGGGCCAATGAGCAGTTCTTC
j_gene: TRBJ2-2; v_gene: TRBV20-1; d_gene: TRBD1; abundance: -; CDR3aa: CSAREPGQGARSGELFF; CDR3nt: TGCAGTGCTAGAGAGCCCGGACAGGGGGCCAGGTCCGGGGAGCTGTTTTTT
j_gene: TRBJ2-2; v_gene: TRBV5-1; d_gene: -; abundance: -; CDR3aa: CASSLERGELFF; CDR3nt: TGCGCCAGCAGCTTGGAACGAGGGGAGCTGTTTTTT
j_gene: TRBJ2-5; v_gene: TRBV5-1; d_gene: -; abundance: many; CDR3aa: CASRRAEETQYF; CDR3nt: TGCGCCAGCAGGAGGGCCGAAGAGACCCAGTACTTC
j_gene: TRBJ1-5; v_gene: TRBV12-3/TRBV12-4; d_gene: -; abundance: -; CDR3aa: CASGVANQPQHF; CDR3nt: TGTGCCAGTGGTGTGGCGAATCAGCCCCAGCATTTT
j_gene: TRBJ2-1; v_gene: TRBV12-3/TRBV12-4; d_gene: TRBD2; abundance: -; CDR3aa: CASSLHTPRLAGGPGHNEQFF; CDR3nt: TGTGCCAGCAGTTTACACACCCCCAGACTAGCGGGAGGGCCTGGGCACAATGAGCAGTTCTTC
j_gene: TRBJ2-1; v_gene: TRBV12-3/TRBV12-4; d_gene: -; abundance: many; CDR3aa: CASTTGFEQFF; CDR3nt: TGTGCCAGCACTACAGGGTTTGAGCAGTTCTTC
j_gene: TRBJ1-1; v_gene: TRBV20-1; d_gene: -; abundance: once; CDR3aa: CSARPRAGFFMNTEAFF; CDR3nt: TGCAGTGCTAGACCCAGGGCAGGGTTCTTCATGAACACTGAAGCTTTCTTT
j_gene: TRBJ2-7; v_gene: TRBV6-2/TRBV6-3; d_gene: -; abundance: many; CDR3aa: CASSYPGGYEQYF; CDR3nt: TGTGCCAGCAGTTACCCGGGCGGCTACGAGCAGTACTTC
j_gene: TRBJ2-5; v_gene: TRBV20-1; d_gene: -; abundance: few; CDR3aa: CSAIVSLTKGETQYF; CDR3nt: TGCAGTGCTATAGTATCGCTAACCAAGGGGGAGACCCAGTACTTC
j_gene: TRBJ2-1; v_gene: TRBV20-1; d_gene: TRBD1; abundance: -; CDR3aa: CSATGQGIYEQFF; CDR3nt: TGCAGTGCGACGGGACAGGGGATCTATGAGCAGTTCTTC
j_gene: TRBJ2-3; v_gene: TRBV25-1; d_gene: -; abundance: many; CDR3aa: CASSEVRSITDTQYF; CDR3nt: TGTGCCAGCAGTGAAGTCAGATCGATCACAGATACGCAGTATTTT